The T cell receptor (beta chain) described here comes from a study of blood T cell repertoires in COVID-19. Germline V gives CDR1 GTSNPN, CDR2 SVGIG (reference sequence). There are 13 residues in the CDR3. V was cut by 1 base and J by 3 bases, with 7 bases left in between. In the original workflow: How many nucleated cells were present was estimated from reference gene primer amplification. Here immunoSEQ multiplex PCR was the method, and the copy in TCRdb shows in-frame clones only, minus some. V and J calls and clone size are given by that table; D and trimming were obtained from the DNA. Altogether 120,000 to 150,000 clones are present, around four fifths being singletons, with the ten largest covering around 6.2%.

The sample taken for sequencing was PBMCs or T cells enriched from blood (not recorded which). The source is a woman aged 40 to 50 who had recovered from COVID-19. V is TRBV30 and J is TRBJ1-5; tentatively, D is TRBD1 (5 bases). In DNA form, the CDR3 reads TGTGCCTGGAGTGGGGGGGACAATCAGCCCCAGCATTTT. This gives the protein CAWSGGDNQPQHF. Using reference TRBV30 and TRBJ1-5 for the parts outside the CDR3, the full variable domain is SQTIHQWPATLVQPVGSPLSLECTVEGTSNPNLYWYRQAAGRGLQLLFYSVGIGQISSEVPQNLSASRPQDRQFILSSKKLLLSDSGFYLCAWSGGDNQPQHFGDGTRLSIL.